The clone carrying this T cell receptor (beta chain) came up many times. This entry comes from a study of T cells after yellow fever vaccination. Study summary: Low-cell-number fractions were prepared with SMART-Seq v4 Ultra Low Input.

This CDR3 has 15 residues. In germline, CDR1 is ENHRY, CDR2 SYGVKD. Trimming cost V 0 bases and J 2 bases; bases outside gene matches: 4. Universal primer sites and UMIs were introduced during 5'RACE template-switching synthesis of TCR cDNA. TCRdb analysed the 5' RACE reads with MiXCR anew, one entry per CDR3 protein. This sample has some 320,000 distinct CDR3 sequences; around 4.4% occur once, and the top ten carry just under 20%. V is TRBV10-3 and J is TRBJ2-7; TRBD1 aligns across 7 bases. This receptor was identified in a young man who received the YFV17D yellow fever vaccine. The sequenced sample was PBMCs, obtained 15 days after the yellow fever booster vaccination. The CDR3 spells CAISESGTATYEQYF. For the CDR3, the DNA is TGTGCCATCAGTGAGTCGGGGACAGCAACCTACGAGCAGTACTTC.